This T cell receptor (beta chain) was observed in a study of blood T cell repertoires in COVID-19. Germline V gene data show CDR1 as SGHRS and CDR2 as YFSETQ. V was clipped by 0 bases and J by 5 bases; unmatched bases: 3. The CDR3 consists of 15 residues. Profiled with immunoSEQ multiplex PCR; TCRdb holds only in-frame clones, not every one. The sample carries a few hundred thousand clones, less than 95% recorded once. This chain joins TRBV5-1 and TRBJ1-1, with 11 bases fitting TRBD1. The material sequenced was PBMCs or T cells enriched from blood (not recorded which). The TCR was taken from a man between 18 and 29 years old who had recovered from COVID-19. This CDR3 reads CASSLAGTGGTEAFF. CDR3 in DNA: TGCGCCAGCAGCTTGGCCGGGACAGGGGGTACTGAAGCTTTCTTT.